The rows below give T cell receptor beta chains drawn from one sample of a study of T cell responses to AZD1222 COVID-19 vaccine. Assay: immunoSEQ multiplex PCR; the TCRdb copy retains only in-frame clones and omits some. The sample consists of 90,000 to 150,000 clones, 70% to 90% of them appearing once. Sequences were derived from peripheral blood, sampled on day 0 of AZD1222 vaccination. These receptors originate from an adult in good health. CDR3s include the opening cysteine and the closing phenylalanine or tryptophan. Fields, in order: CDR3 protein, D gene, clone size, J gene, V gene. A D gene is named only where the DNA matches it firmly. Rows may omit the clone size; those that give it use once, few, many or a size class.

CDR3 protein: CASGGLTVGEETQYF
D gene: -
clone size: -
J gene: TRBJ2-5
V gene: TRBV19

CDR3 protein: CAWQQSSYNEQFF
D gene: -
clone size: few
J gene: TRBJ2-1
V gene: TRBV30

CDR3 protein: CASTPEYNQPQHF
D gene: -
clone size: -
J gene: TRBJ1-5
V gene: TRBV28

CDR3 protein: CASSPQTGNNEQFF
D gene: -
clone size: -
J gene: TRBJ2-1
V gene: TRBV18

CDR3 protein: CASSMGRAGNQPQHF
D gene: -
clone size: -
J gene: TRBJ1-5
V gene: TRBV19

CDR3 protein: CASSWGAGPKNIQYF
D gene: -
clone size: once
J gene: TRBJ2-4
V gene: TRBV5-1

CDR3 protein: CASRRYTGELFF
D gene: -
clone size: -
J gene: TRBJ2-2
V gene: TRBV5-5

CDR3 protein: CATSDLRGEAFF
D gene: -
clone size: once
J gene: TRBJ1-1
V gene: TRBV24-1

CDR3 protein: CASRLHRTGVDGYTF
D gene: TRBD1
clone size: -
J gene: TRBJ1-2
V gene: TRBV28

CDR3 protein: CASSLVALQETQYF
D gene: -
clone size: -
J gene: TRBJ2-5
V gene: TRBV5-1

CDR3 protein: CASSPGGEPYEQYF
D gene: TRBD2
clone size: -
J gene: TRBJ2-7
V gene: TRBV10-1

CDR3 protein: CASSFTGNLYEQYF
D gene: -
clone size: -
J gene: TRBJ2-7
V gene: TRBV28

CDR3 protein: CASSLVPREQYF
D gene: -
clone size: -
J gene: TRBJ2-7
V gene: TRBV7-8

CDR3 protein: CATNQGGGGSPLHF
D gene: TRBD1
clone size: -
J gene: TRBJ1-6
V gene: TRBV6-6

CDR3 protein: CASRGITEAFF
D gene: -
clone size: -
J gene: TRBJ1-1
V gene: TRBV2

CDR3 protein: CASSPLDRVDGYTF
D gene: TRBD1
clone size: -
J gene: TRBJ1-2
V gene: TRBV18

CDR3 protein: CASSRTPGQGSAGANVLTF
D gene: TRBD1
clone size: -
J gene: TRBJ2-6
V gene: TRBV5-1

CDR3 protein: CASSEVGRSGNTIYF
D gene: -
clone size: -
J gene: TRBJ1-3
V gene: TRBV2

CDR3 protein: CASSAGTFQYF
D gene: -
clone size: -
J gene: TRBJ2-4
V gene: TRBV2

CDR3 protein: CAWIETSGQYF
D gene: TRBD2
clone size: -
J gene: TRBJ2-4
V gene: TRBV30

CDR3 protein: CAWSKQSSYEQYF
D gene: -
clone size: -
J gene: TRBJ2-7
V gene: TRBV30

CDR3 protein: CASSPTGISEQYF
D gene: TRBD1
clone size: -
J gene: TRBJ2-7
V gene: TRBV18

CDR3 protein: CASGEEATNEKLFF
D gene: -
clone size: -
J gene: TRBJ1-4
V gene: TRBV19

CDR3 protein: CASSQVGRGTGNTIYF
D gene: -
clone size: -
J gene: TRBJ1-3
V gene: TRBV4-1

CDR3 protein: CASSIGTATFYEQYF
D gene: TRBD1
clone size: -
J gene: TRBJ2-7
V gene: TRBV9

CDR3 protein: CASKVLTNTEAFF
D gene: -
clone size: -
J gene: TRBJ1-1
V gene: TRBV9

CDR3 protein: CASSLGHLPYNEQFF
D gene: -
clone size: -
J gene: TRBJ2-1
V gene: TRBV7-2

CDR3 protein: CASSKRTGSNQPQHF
D gene: -
clone size: -
J gene: TRBJ1-5
V gene: TRBV28

CDR3 protein: CASSPWDNTEAFF
D gene: -
clone size: once
J gene: TRBJ1-1
V gene: TRBV9

CDR3 protein: CASSADRGPADEQFF
D gene: TRBD1
clone size: -
J gene: TRBJ2-1
V gene: TRBV5-1

CDR3 protein: CSVDITGGGPSGYTF
D gene: -
clone size: -
J gene: TRBJ1-2
V gene: TRBV29-1

CDR3 protein: CASGLPLRLAGGTSYNEQFF
D gene: TRBD2
clone size: -
J gene: TRBJ2-1
V gene: TRBV12-5

CDR3 protein: CAWSDGGTGNTIYF
D gene: -
clone size: -
J gene: TRBJ1-3
V gene: TRBV30

CDR3 protein: CASSYGGRTAGNTIYF
D gene: -
clone size: -
J gene: TRBJ1-3
V gene: TRBV6-2/TRBV6-3

CDR3 protein: CASSERLIYSPLHF
D gene: -
clone size: -
J gene: TRBJ1-6
V gene: TRBV6-1

CDR3 protein: CSVGIPSRWREQFF
D gene: -
clone size: -
J gene: TRBJ2-1
V gene: TRBV29-1

CDR3 protein: CASGTSGTGDTQYF
D gene: TRBD2
clone size: once
J gene: TRBJ2-3
V gene: TRBV5-1

CDR3 protein: CASSPQGNTEAFF
D gene: -
clone size: -
J gene: TRBJ1-1
V gene: TRBV18

CDR3 protein: CASSPRTGTNYGYTF
D gene: TRBD1
clone size: -
J gene: TRBJ1-2
V gene: TRBV18

CDR3 protein: CASSLAGTISYNEQFF
D gene: TRBD2
clone size: -
J gene: TRBJ2-1
V gene: TRBV7-2

CDR3 protein: CASSSPGQGVSEAFF
D gene: TRBD1
clone size: -
J gene: TRBJ1-1
V gene: TRBV28

CDR3 protein: CASSEGQGGNTEAFF
D gene: TRBD1
clone size: -
J gene: TRBJ1-1
V gene: TRBV6-1

CDR3 protein: CASIRDWGSNQPQHF
D gene: -
clone size: -
J gene: TRBJ1-5
V gene: TRBV6-6

CDR3 protein: CASSPWRGSYEQYF
D gene: TRBD2
clone size: -
J gene: TRBJ2-7
V gene: TRBV19

CDR3 protein: CASSYSDGGGKTQYF
D gene: TRBD2
clone size: -
J gene: TRBJ2-5
V gene: TRBV6-5

CDR3 protein: CASSQDRVGQPQHF
D gene: TRBD1
clone size: -
J gene: TRBJ1-5
V gene: TRBV18

CDR3 protein: CASSRSGTGLEKLFF
D gene: TRBD1
clone size: -
J gene: TRBJ1-4
V gene: TRBV7-3

CDR3 protein: CASSEAGGSSYNEQFF
D gene: TRBD2
clone size: -
J gene: TRBJ2-1
V gene: TRBV10-1

CDR3 protein: CASRDFHYGYTF
D gene: -
clone size: -
J gene: TRBJ1-2
V gene: TRBV5-1